The 25 T cell receptor beta chains reported below all come from one sample, sequenced in a study of beta chain features in type 1 diabetes. Study results and caveats: Among patients with Type 1 diabetes, TCRB CDR3s were moderately but significantly shorter in every one of the four CD4+ subsets.

Expressed TCRB transcripts were sequenced because the isolated RNA had all been reverse transcribed beforehand. Assay used: immunoSEQ multiplex PCR; TCRdb lists only in-frame clones, some missing. The sample lists approximately 140,000 clones, around 9% occurring once. These receptors' targets are unknown. The sequenced material came from central memory CD4+ T cells from blood. Receptors originate from a young man with type 1 diabetes.

This clone was counted between two and nine times. DNA for the CDR3: TGCGCCAGCAGCCCGGGGGGACTAGCGGTTGCCGAGCAGTACTTC. Protein sequence: CASSPGGLAVAEQYF. The chain carries TRBV4-3 and TRBJ2-7; 11 bases line up with TRBD2. This CDR3 has 15 amino acids. The J segment lost 6 bases and the V segment lost 4 bases, leaving 8 bases of the junction unmatched. The germline V gene has CDR1 LGHNA and CDR2 YSLEER.

This clone appeared once. V is TRBV19 and J is TRBJ2-5, with no clear D. CDR1 is LNHDA and CDR2 is SQIVND in the germline V gene (reference sequence). This CDR3 is 11 amino acids long. Trimming left V 8 bases short and J 4 bases short, with 8 bases between. CDR3 amino acids: CASRVGETQYF. The CDR3 DNA reads TGTGCCAGTCGTGTCGGAGAGACCCAGTACTTC.

This rearrangement joins TRBV9 to TRBJ2-2; D is ambiguous. Trimming cost V 0 bases and J 1 base, with 4 bases left between them. The CDR3 covers 14 residues. Germline values: CDR1 SGDLS, CDR2 YYNGEE. The CDR3 sequence: CASSVAGNTGELFF. CDR3 in DNA: TGTGCCAGCAGCGTAGCGGGGAACACCGGGGAGCTGTTTTTT. Filled out from reference TRBV9 and TRBJ2-2, the complete variable domain reads DSGVTQTPKHLITATGQRVTLRCSPRSGDLSVYWYQQSLDQGLQFLIQYYNGEERAKGNILERFSAQQFPDLHSELNLSSLELGDSALYFCASSVAGNTGELFFGEGSRLTVL.

The chain carries TRBV6-1 and TRBJ1-2; TRBD1 matches at 11 bases. There are 16 residues in the CDR3. V lost 2 bases, J lost 7 bases, and 9 bases stayed unmatched. The germline V gene encodes CDR1 MNHNS and CDR2 SASEGT. CDR3 in DNA: TGTGCCAGCAGTGAAAATCCCTCTGGGACAGGGGGTGGCTACACCTTC. Translated: CASSENPSGTGGGYTF.

The chain employs TRBV29-1 and TRBJ2-7; 7 positions match TRBD1. Per germline, CDR1 SQVTM and CDR2 ANQGSEA. The CDR3 spans 14 residues. J gave up 0 bases and V 6 bases, and 8 bases lay outside the gene matches. The CDR3: CSVSRDSSSYEQYF. CDR3 DNA sequence: TGCAGCGTCAGCCGGGACAGCAGCTCCTACGAGCAGTACTTC.

This clone came up many times. The CDR3 protein is CSARNTEAFF. The CDR3 DNA reads TGCAGCGCGAGGAACACTGAAGCTTTCTTT. The V gene is TRBV29-1, the J gene TRBJ1-1; D is ambiguous. The CDR3 is made up of 10 amino acids. Germline assignment: CDR1 SQVTM and CDR2 ANQGSEA. The V end was cut by 7 bases, the J end by 1 base, with 4 bases between.

A few counts support this clone. V is TRBV27 and J is TRBJ1-2; possibly TRBD1 for D (5 bases). In germline, CDR1 is MNHEY, CDR2 SMNVEV (reference sequence). This CDR3 has 14 residues. Deletions cut 3 bases from V and 5 bases from J, with 13 bases between. CDR3 nucleotide sequence: TGTGCCAGCAGTTTGGGGGGACCGGGATATGGCTACACCTTC. Protein: CASSLGGPGYGYTF.

The chain employs TRBV20-1 and TRBJ1-2; possible D gene TRBD1, 5 bases. The CDR3 is made up of 10 amino acids. Germline V lookup: CDR1 DFQATT, CDR2 SNEGSKA (reference sequence). The V end lost 6 bases, the J end lost 8 bases, and 10 bases lay between the germline ends. In nucleotides, the CDR3 is TGCAGTGCACCCCAGGGCGGCTACACCTTC. Residues: CSAPQGGYTF.

The chain links TRBV30 to TRBJ2-1; 8 bases align to TRBD2. The V gene end was trimmed by 1 base and the J gene end by 10 bases; junction bases not matched to a gene: 3. Germline V CDR1 and CDR2: GTSNPN, SVGIG (reference sequence). This CDR3 region has 12 residues. This chain's CDR3 is CAWSAQRGEQFF. CDR3 bases: TGTGCCTGGAGTGCGCAGCGGGGGGAGCAGTTCTTC.

The genes are TRBV4-3 and TRBJ2-5; D is ambiguous. Deletions cut 4 bases from V and 7 bases from J, with 16 bases between. This CDR3 is 14 amino acids long. The germline V gene encodes CDR1 LGHNA and CDR2 YSLEER. The CDR3 region is CASSLNRSPGTQYF. The CDR3, as DNA: TGCGCCAGCAGCCTAAACCGCAGCCCAGGGACCCAGTACTTC.

The rearrangement links TRBV7-9 to TRBJ1-1, with D possibly being TRBD1 (5 bases). V was cut by 2 bases and J by 5 bases, with 12 bases left in between. The germline gives CDR1 SEHNR, CDR2 FQNEAQ (reference sequence). The length of the CDR3 is 14 residues. CDR3 nucleotide sequence: TGTGCCAGCAGCTTAATGGGGGAGGCAACTGAAGCTTTCTTT. Its translation is CASSLMGEATEAFF.

The chain recombines TRBV4-2 with TRBJ1-5, with 8 bases identical to TRBD1. CDR1 and CDR2 from the germline V gene are LGHNA and YNFKEQ. V lost 2 bases and J lost 5; bases outside the gene matches: 8. This CDR3 region has 16 residues. The CDR3 loop is CASSQRTGSWDQPQHF. CDR3 DNA sequence: TGTGCCAGCAGCCAAAGGACAGGGTCGTGGGATCAGCCCCAGCATTTT.

This clone was detected a few times. This chain connects TRBV28 to TRBJ1-6, with 7 bases lining up with TRBD1. The CDR3 is 14 amino acids. Trimming took 6 bases from V and 7 from J; bases not matched to a gene: 6. Germline lookup yields CDR1 MDHEN and CDR2 SYDVKM. In DNA form, the CDR3 reads TGTGCCAGCAGCCCTAGCAGGGGGAATTCACCCCTCCACTTT. Translation: CASSPSRGNSPLHF.

The V gene is TRBV19, the J gene TRBJ2-7; 11 nucleotides match TRBD1. CDR3 size: 16 residues. CDR1 and CDR2 from the germline V gene are LNHDA and SQIVND (reference sequence). The J segment lost 0 bases and the V segment lost 5 bases, leaving 6 bases of the junction unmatched. CDR3 protein: CASSPRTGGASYEQYF. The DNA of the CDR3 is TGTGCCAGTAGTCCTCGGACAGGGGGCGCCTCCTACGAGCAGTACTTC.

This clone has more than one count but fewer than ten. The J gene is TRBJ2-7, the V gene TRBV11-2; maybe TRBD2 (7 bases). This CDR3 is built from 15 residues. Trimming took off 1 base at V and 3 bases at J, with 13 bases between the two ends. Looked up from germline, CDR1 is SGHAT and CDR2 is FQNNGV. This chain's CDR3 is CASSLVRGLHYEQYF. CDR3 nucleotides: TGTGCCAGCAGCTTAGTGCGGGGGCTCCACTACGAGCAGTACTTC.

The CDR3 DNA reads as TGTGCCAGCAGCTTAGTGGCGGGCCTCCAAAATGAGCAGTTCTTC. Protein product: CASSLVAGLQNEQFF. The genes are TRBV7-2 and TRBJ2-1; tentatively, D is TRBD2 (5 bases). This CDR3 comprises 15 residues. Looked up from germline, CDR1 is SGHTA and CDR2 is FQGNSA. V gave up 1 base and J gave up 7 bases, with 14 bases separating them. The whole variable domain, filled in from reference TRBV7-2 and TRBJ2-1, reads GAGVSQSPSNKVTEKGKDVELRCDPISGHTALYWYRQSLGQGLEFLIYFQGNSAPDKSGLPSDRFSAERTGGSVSTLTIQRTQQEDSAVYLCASSLVAGLQNEQFFGPGTRLTVL.

CDR3 loop: CASSYPTGGAFF. The CDR3 DNA sequence: TGTGCCAGCAGTTACCCGACAGGGGGGGCTTTCTTT. The chain uses TRBV6-6 and TRBJ1-1, with 9 bases matching TRBD1. The CDR3 runs 12 residues. Trimming at V came to 2 bases and at J to 11 bases, leaving 3 bases not matched to a gene. Germline-derived CDR1 and CDR2 are MNHNY and SVGAGI (reference sequence).

The chain is built from TRBV28 and TRBJ2-7; TRBD1 matches at 9 bases. The CDR3 length is 15 residues. Per germline, CDR1 MDHEN and CDR2 SYDVKM. The junction had 10 bases not matched to a gene; V was cut back by 6 bases and J by 4 bases. In nucleotides, the CDR3 is TGTGCCAGCAGGGGGGCCGGGACAGGGATATACGAGCAGTACTTC. Protein: CASRGAGTGIYEQYF.

J is TRBJ2-2 and V is TRBV7-8, with 9 bases lining up with TRBD1. Germline values: CDR1 SGHVS, CDR2 FQNEAQ. V gave up 7 bases and J gave up 7 bases; unmatched junction bases: 13. CDR3 length: 16 amino acids. The CDR3 bases are TGTGCCAGCAACCCTGCGGGGACAGGGAGGGACGGGGAGCTGTTTTTT. Translating it yields CASNPAGTGRDGELFF.

This clone has more than one count but fewer than ten. This chain links TRBV10-3 with TRBJ1-1; D possibly corresponds to TRBD1 (5 bases). Germline V lookup: CDR1 ENHRY, CDR2 SYGVKD. V was pared by 6 bases and J by 6 bases, with 14 bases between. This CDR3 has 13 amino acids. The CDR3 sequence: CAIRKQESAEAFF. In DNA form, the CDR3 reads TGTGCCATCAGAAAACAGGAATCGGCTGAAGCTTTCTTT.

This clone has only a few counts. The genes are TRBV4-1 and TRBJ2-1; no clear D. This CDR3 has 16 amino acids. Trimming pared 1 base from V and 5 bases from J, leaving 15 bases between. CDR1 and CDR2 from the germline V gene are MGHRA and YSYEKL. The CDR3 here is CASSQVTRLSDNEQFF. As DNA, the CDR3 is TGCGCCAGCAGCCAAGTTACCCGTCTTTCGGACAATGAGCAGTTCTTC.

This clone turned up a few times. The V and J genes are TRBV7-2 and TRBJ1-2, with D perhaps TRBD1 (6 bases). The CDR3 has 12 residues. The germline gives CDR1 SGHTA, CDR2 FQGNSA. V lost 5 bases and J 7 bases, leaving 11 bases between the germline ends. The CDR3 nucleotides read TGTGCCAGCAGCCGGGACACGGCTGGCTACACCTTC. Protein: CASSRDTAGYTF.

V gene TRBV27 combines with J gene TRBJ2-1, with a tentative D call TRBD1 (5 bases). Germline V gene lookup returns CDR1 MNHEY and CDR2 SMNVEV (reference sequence). CDR3 length equals 16 residues. V was pared by 6 bases and J by 10 bases, with 25 bases between. Written as DNA, the CDR3 is TGTGCCAGCAGCATGGGGCTAGGGGTCCTCAAATCGGAGCAGTTCTTC. Its translation is CASSMGLGVLKSEQFF.

This chain joins TRBV21-1 and TRBJ2-7; the DNA was not compared with TRBD2, the D call given in the table. TRBV21-1 represents a pseudogene. The CDR3 runs to 17 residues. The CDR3 protein is CASFQPGGGPNRYEQYF. In nucleotides, the CDR3 is TGTGCCAGCTTTCAACCGGGGGGGGGCCCTAACCGCTACGAGCAGTACTTC.

This clone has a handful of counts. The CDR3 DNA reads TGTGCCAGCGCTCTACTAGCGCCCGGGGAGCTGTTTTTT. Translated: CASALLAPGELFF. The chain is built from TRBV7-3 and TRBJ2-2; TRBD2 agrees at 7 bases. This CDR3 has 13 residues. The germline CDR1 and CDR2 sequences are SGHTA and FQGTGA. V gave up 8 bases and J gave up 6 bases; unmatched junction bases: 6.